This T cell receptor beta chain was captured by sequencing in a study of cytomegalovirus exposure and HLA in healthy donors. On the study more broadly: Drawn from HLA-typed donors, 65 million to 100 million unique TCRs were held in an early data release. Researchers found that less than 90% of fewer than 450 genotyped donors fell within the Caucasian-associated ancestry cluster. Study-wide findings and caveats: In a later analysis, a missense DCLRE1C variant was linked to TCR beta V- and J-gene trimming. An Asian-associated ancestry cluster reportedly showed fewer N-insertions than the roughly 670-donor mean in a later analysis.

Of note for this clone: No antigen is known for it.

Both 60 Vbeta primers and 13 Jbeta primers went into the PCR. Sequencing used immunoSEQ multiplex PCR; TCRdb keeps in-frame clones, though not all of them. The sample holds some 130,000 clones, around 83% seen once. Sequenced input: PBMCs. This receptor was identified in a human donor in good health.

CDR3 residues: CASSLERGGGIQYF. In DNA form, the CDR3 reads TGTGCCAGCAGCTTGGAAAGGGGAGGGGGCATTCAGTACTTC. The chain uses TRBV4-2 and TRBJ2-4; D possibly corresponds to TRBD2 (7 bases). Trimming took 5 bases from V and 9 from J, leaving 17 bases between them. CDR3 size: 14 residues. Looked up from germline, CDR1 is LGHNA and CDR2 is YNFKEQ.